Listed below are T cell receptor beta chains from one sample, sequenced in a study of PD-L1 blockade in urothelial cancer. Clones were read by immunoSEQ multiplex PCR, and TCRdb kept only the in-frame ones, dropping some. The sample comprises 40,000 to 55,000 clones, approximately 90% of which are singletons, and 2.4% rests with the top ten. Sequenced here: PBMCs, sampled around atezolizumab (anti-PD-L1) treatment. These receptors were obtained from a man in his sixties with urothelial cancer. Both conserved end residues are part of each CDR3. Fields, in order: J gene, clone size, V gene, D gene, CDR3 protein, CDR3 DNA. The D gene is left open where the match is weak. Not every row has a clone size; where given, it reads once, few, many or a size class.

TRBJ2-1	NA	TRBV9	TRBD2	CASSVAGGRNYNEQFF	TGTGCCAGCAGCGTAGCAGGCGGGAGGAACTACAATGAGCAGTTCTTC
TRBJ2-7	once	TRBV18	NA	CASSPQSGGVYEQYF	TGTGCCAGCTCACCCCAGTCGGGCGGGGTCTACGAGCAGTACTTC
TRBJ1-2	NA	TRBV7-6	TRBD1	CASSLGGTGANYGYTF	TGTGCCAGCAGCTTAGGTGGGACAGGGGCTAACTATGGCTACACCTTC
TRBJ2-7	NA	TRBV6-5	NA	CASSYSSPGMEEQYF	TGTGCCAGCAGTTACTCGTCCCCAGGGATGGAAGAGCAGTACTTC
TRBJ2-7	NA	TRBV2	NA	CASRGFGDEQYF	TGTGCCAGCAGAGGTTTCGGGGACGAGCAGTACTTC
TRBJ2-7	NA	TRBV9	TRBD2	CASSVTSGGEQYF	TGTGCCAGCAGCGTTACTAGCGGGGGCGAGCAGTACTTC
TRBJ2-7	NA	TRBV10-3	NA	CAISEYEEQYF	TGTGCCATCAGTGAATATGAGGAGCAGTACTTC
TRBJ2-7	NA	TRBV7-9	TRBD1	CASSPRGGQGFSYEQYF	TGTGCCAGCAGCCCACGGGGGGGACAGGGGTTCTCCTACGAGCAGTACTTC
TRBJ2-7	NA	TRBV4-2	NA	CASSQVPGGPRDYEQYF	TGTGCCAGCAGCCAAGTCCCGGGGGGCCCTCGTGACTACGAGCAGTACTTC
TRBJ2-5	NA	TRBV29-1	TRBD2	CSVQREAARETQYF	TGCAGCGTCCAGCGGGAGGCGGCACGGGAGACCCAGTACTTC
TRBJ1-1	NA	TRBV5-1	NA	CASSLATNTEAFF	TGCGCCAGCAGCTTAGCTACGAACACTGAAGCTTTCTTT
TRBJ1-2	NA	TRBV18	NA	CASSPSGNYGYTF	TGTGCCAGCTCACCATCAGGGAACTATGGCTACACCTTC
TRBJ1-2	many	TRBV19	NA	CASTGSGYTF	TGTGCCAGTACGGGAAGTGGCTACACCTTC
TRBJ2-1	NA	TRBV11-3	NA	CASSLGQTNYNEQFF	TGTGCCAGCAGCTTAGGGCAGACTAACTACAATGAGCAGTTCTTC
TRBJ1-2	NA	TRBV9	TRBD1	CASSVASGGDNYGYTF	TGTGCCAGCAGCGTAGCATCAGGGGGTGATAACTATGGCTACACCTTC
TRBJ2-6	NA	TRBV5-1	NA	CASSEGQSSTGANVLTF	TGCGCCAGCAGCGAGGGACAATCGTCAACCGGGGCCAACGTCCTGACTTTC
TRBJ2-5	NA	TRBV4-3	NA	CASSQDLTISETQYF	TGCGCCAGCAGCCAAGATCTGACTATTTCGGAGACCCAGTACTTC
TRBJ2-1	NA	TRBV27	NA	CASRSWGRAFYNEQFF	TGTGCCAGCAGGTCTTGGGGGCGGGCTTTTTACAATGAGCAGTTCTTC
TRBJ1-2	NA	TRBV30	NA	CAWSAGQNYGYTF	TGTGCCTGGAGTGCCGGACAAAACTATGGCTACACCTTC
TRBJ1-2	NA	TRBV19	NA	CASSISGYGYTF	TGTGCCAGTAGCATCTCGGGGTATGGCTACACCTTC
TRBJ2-7	NA	TRBV11-2	TRBD2	CASSLTRGGYEQYF	TGTGCCAGCAGCTTAACGCGGGGGGGCTACGAGCAGTACTTC
TRBJ1-1	few	TRBV29-1	TRBD1	CSVEGTGLEAFF	TGCAGCGTTGAGGGGACAGGCCTCGAAGCTTTCTTT
TRBJ2-2	NA	TRBV7-2	TRBD1	CASSRDRGRTGELFF	TGTGCCAGCAGCCGGGACAGGGGGCGCACCGGGGAGCTGTTTTTT
TRBJ1-2	few	TRBV19	NA	CASSIRGRDGYTF	TGTGCCAGTAGTATCAGGGGCCGTGATGGCTACACCTTC
TRBJ1-3	NA	TRBV27	TRBD1	CASMARQGRNTIYF	TGTGCCAGCATGGCACGACAGGGTCGAAACACCATATATTTT
TRBJ1-1	NA	TRBV19	NA	CASSGGLPGTEAFF	TGTGCCAGTAGTGGTGGCCTACCGGGCACTGAAGCTTTCTTT
TRBJ2-2	NA	TRBV7-8	TRBD1	CASSSFGTGVGELFF	TGTGCCAGCAGCTCCTTTGGGACAGGAGTAGGGGAGCTGTTTTTT
TRBJ1-2	NA	TRBV5-1	NA	CASSGGQGAYTF	TGCGCCAGCAGCGGGGGACAAGGAGCCTACACCTTC
TRBJ2-1	NA	TRBV19	NA	CATTSLSLPQHEQFF	TGTGCCACCACCTCTCTCTCCCTGCCACAACATGAGCAGTTCTTC
TRBJ1-3	NA	TRBV9	TRBD1	CASSATQGAWGSTIYF	TGTGCCAGCAGCGCCACCCAGGGGGCGTGGGGAAGCACCATATATTTT
TRBJ1-2	few	TRBV12-2	NA	CPPGIPRYGYTF	TGTCCTCCAGGGATCCCACGTTATGGCTACACCTTC
TRBJ2-2	NA	TRBV9	TRBD1	CASSIGQVPGELFF	TGTGCCAGCAGCATCGGACAGGTACCCGGGGAGCTGTTTTTT
TRBJ1-2	NA	TRBV6-5	NA	CASSYGLGNYGYTF	TGTGCCAGCAGTTACGGGCTGGGTAACTATGGCTACACCTTC
TRBJ2-6	once	TRBV28	TRBD2	CASSPPGRGYSGANVLTF	TGTGCCAGCAGTCCCCCGGGGAGGGGATACTCTGGGGCCAACGTCCTGACTTTC